The present T cell receptor (beta chain) was sequenced within a study of cytomegalovirus exposure and HLA in healthy donors. Study-wide findings and caveats: Rarity characterized most TCR sequences, yet some public TCRs appeared in many donors.

Comment on this clone: The antigen remains undetermined.

Use of 60 Vbeta and 13 Jbeta primers characterized the PCR. Method: immunoSEQ multiplex PCR; TCRdb's copy keeps in-frame clones and lacks some. Here the sample spans 90,000 to 150,000 clones, about 78% being singletons. The CDR3 consists of 15 residues. Per germline, CDR1 MNHEY and CDR2 SMNVEV (reference sequence). V lost 5 bases, J lost 4 bases, and 17 bases lay in between. This chain joins TRBV27 and TRBJ1-1, with D unresolved. Sequences were obtained from PBMCs. The sequence was obtained from a woman aged 40 to 50 in good health and CMV-seropositive. The CDR3, as DNA: TGTGCCAGCAGTCCCCGATGGACTTTTTTCACTGAAGCTTTCTTT. Its translation is CASSPRWTFFTEAFF.